This TCR beta chain was sequenced in a study of cytomegalovirus exposure and HLA in healthy donors. Trimming at V came to 6 bases and at J to 2 bases, leaving 6 bases not matched to a gene. Germline V gene sequence: CDR1 ENHRY, CDR2 SYGVKD. This CDR3 spans 15 amino acids. With 60 Vbeta and 13 Jbeta primers, the PCR was carried out. Here immunoSEQ multiplex PCR was the method, and the copy in TCRdb shows in-frame clones only, minus some. The repertoire table contains about 34,000 clones. Judged by frequency, this clone is medium-sized (0.01 to 0.1%). The antigen is unknown. Whole-study results and caveats: A later analysis found most CMV-associated TCR beta chains apparently HLA-restricted.

The source is a human donor in good health. V and J are TRBV10-3 and TRBJ2-1, with 8 bases identical to TRBD2. The sample was PBMCs. The CDR3 nucleotides are TGTGCCATCAGGGATGTCGGGGGGGCCTACAATGAGCAGTTCTTC. Residues: CAIRDVGGAYNEQFF.